A single sample gave rise to the 6 T cell receptor beta chains below, sequenced in a study of T-cell memory formation after mild COVID-19. TCRdb ran MiXCR on the 5' RACE reads and lists one entry per CDR3 protein. The sample has hundreds of thousands of distinct CDR3 sequences; about 20% are singletons. Sequences were obtained from PBMCs or a T cell subset sorted from them (not recorded which). These receptors came from an adult woman who had mild COVID-19 (a few samples of this study predate the infection). Cell type and time point are not known.

The chain is built from TRBV28 and TRBJ1-2; D is undetermined. Germline assignment: CDR1 MDHEN and CDR2 SYDVKM. This CDR3 is 13 amino acids long. V lost 8 bases to trimming and J lost 4 bases, with 14 bases between them. DNA for the CDR3: TGTGCCAGCGACAACGGGGATTCCTATGGCTACACCTTC. It codes for CASDNGDSYGYTF.

This chain uses TRBV20-1 with TRBJ2-1; TRBD1 aligns across 9 bases. CDR3 length equals 14 residues. Germline V gene lookup returns CDR1 DFQATT and CDR2 SNEGSKA (reference sequence). The junction had 8 bases not matched to a gene; V was cut back by 4 bases and J by 7 bases. This CDR3 reads CSAKPGQGWNEQFF. CDR3 nucleotide sequence: TGCAGTGCTAAGCCGGGACAGGGATGGAATGAGCAGTTCTTC.

V usage is TRBV7-6 and J usage is TRBJ1-1; no clear D gene. The V and J ends lost 2 bases and 4 bases respectively, with 5 bases between them. Germline loops: CDR1 SGHVS, CDR2 FNYEAQ. The CDR3 spans 12 residues. CDR3 DNA: TGTGCCAGCAGCTTACTGAGCACTGAAGCTTTCTTT. Its protein is CASSLLSTEAFF.

The chain couples TRBV29-1 to TRBJ2-7; TRBD2 matches at 7 bases. Trimming at V came to 4 bases and at J to 5 bases, leaving 11 bases not matched to a gene. The CDR3 covers 14 residues. The germline V gene has CDR1 SQVTM and CDR2 ANQGSEA. Here the CDR3 DNA reads TGCAGCGTTGCAGGTCCGGGAGGATTGGACGAGCAGTACTTC. As protein: CSVAGPGGLDEQYF.

This clonotype has at least ten counts. The chain employs TRBV7-2 and TRBJ2-7; D remains unclear. Looked up from germline, CDR1 is SGHTA and CDR2 is FQGNSA. This CDR3 region has 11 residues. Between the trimmed V and J ends, which lost 3 bases and 7 bases, there was a span of 7 bases. The CDR3, as DNA: TGTGCCAGCAGCTTCCACAGAGAGCAGTACTTC. It specifies CASSFHREQYF.

This clonotype was seen a handful of times. The rearrangement uses TRBV7-9 and TRBJ2-7, with a weak D call TRBD1 (5 bases). V was pared by 2 bases and J by 5 bases, with 13 bases between. Germline loops: CDR1 SEHNR, CDR2 FQNEAQ (reference sequence). CDR3 size: 14 residues. The chain's CDR3 is CASSLSLDTDEQYF. Here the CDR3 DNA reads TGTGCCAGCAGCTTATCCCTGGACACCGACGAGCAGTACTTC.